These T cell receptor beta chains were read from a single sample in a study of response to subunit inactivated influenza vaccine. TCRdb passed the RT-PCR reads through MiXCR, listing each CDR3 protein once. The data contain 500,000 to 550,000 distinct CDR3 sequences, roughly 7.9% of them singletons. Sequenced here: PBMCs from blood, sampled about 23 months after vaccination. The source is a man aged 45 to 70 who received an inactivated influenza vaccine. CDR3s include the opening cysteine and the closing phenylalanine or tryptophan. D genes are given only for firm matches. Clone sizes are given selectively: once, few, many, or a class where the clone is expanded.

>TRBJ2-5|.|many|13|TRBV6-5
CASSYLRGETQYF
TGTGCCAGCAGTTACTTACGGGGAGAGACCCAGTACTTC
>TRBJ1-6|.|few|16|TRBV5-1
CASSLTATYYNSPLHF
TGCGCCAGCAGCTTGACAGCCACCTATTATAATTCACCCCTCCACTTT
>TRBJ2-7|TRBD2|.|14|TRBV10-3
CAIRRLAGAYEQYF
TGTGCCATCAGGCGACTAGCGGGAGCCTACGAGCAGTACTTC
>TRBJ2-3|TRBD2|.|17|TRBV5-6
CASSSSGTSGRIYTQYF
TGTGCCAGCAGCTCATCTGGGACTAGCGGGAGGATTTATACGCAGTATTTT
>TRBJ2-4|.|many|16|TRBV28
CASNPLKNIAKNIQYF
TGTGCCAGCAACCCACTCAAGAATATAGCCAAAAACATTCAGTACTTC
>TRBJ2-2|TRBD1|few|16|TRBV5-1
CASSINRGRFDGELFF
TGCGCCAGCAGCATCAACAGGGGGCGTTTTGACGGGGAGCTGTTTTTT
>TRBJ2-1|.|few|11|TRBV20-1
CSASQPNEQFF
TGCAGTGCTAGTCAGCCCAATGAGCAGTTCTTC
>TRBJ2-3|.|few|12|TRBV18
CASSPVDDTQYF
TGTGCCAGCTCACCCGTCGATGATACGCAGTATTTT
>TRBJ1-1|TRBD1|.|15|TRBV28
CASTVTGAGNTEAFF
TGTGCCAGCACCGTGACAGGGGCGGGAAACACTGAAGCTTTCTTT
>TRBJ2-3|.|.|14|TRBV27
CASTHDGGTDTQYF
TGTGCCAGCACCCACGACGGAGGCACAGATACGCAGTATTTT
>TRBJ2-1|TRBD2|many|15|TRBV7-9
CASSLGLAGEGEQFF
TGTGCCAGCAGCCTAGGACTAGCGGGGGAGGGTGAGCAGTTCTTC
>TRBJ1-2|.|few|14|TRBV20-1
CSAQKGVRNYGYTF
TGCAGTGCTCAAAAGGGTGTTCGGAACTATGGCTACACCTTC
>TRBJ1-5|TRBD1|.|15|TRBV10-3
CAISESTGPNQPQHF
TGTGCCATCAGTGAGTCGACAGGGCCCAATCAGCCCCAGCATTTT
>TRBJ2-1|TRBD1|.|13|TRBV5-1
CASSSGTGVEQFF
TGCGCCAGCAGCTCCGGGACAGGGGTTGAGCAGTTCTTC
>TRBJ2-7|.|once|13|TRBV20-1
CSANMRWIGEQYF
TGCAGTGCTAATATGAGATGGATAGGCGAGCAGTACTTC
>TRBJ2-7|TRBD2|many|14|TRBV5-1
CASSSTSGSYEQYF
TGCGCCAGCAGCTCGACTAGCGGCTCCTACGAGCAGTACTTC
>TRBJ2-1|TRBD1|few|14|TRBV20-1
CSALTGNSYNEQFF
TGCAGTGCTTTGACAGGGAATTCCTACAATGAGCAGTTCTTC
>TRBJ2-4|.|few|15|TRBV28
CATWGGSTAKNIQYF
TGTGCCACGTGGGGCGGATCGACCGCCAAAAACATTCAGTACTTC
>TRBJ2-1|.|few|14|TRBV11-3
CASSQGQSYNEQFF
TGTGCCAGCAGCCAAGGACAGTCCTACAATGAGCAGTTCTTC
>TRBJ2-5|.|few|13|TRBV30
CAWSLMGRETQYF
TGTGCCTGGAGCTTAATGGGGAGAGAGACCCAGTACTTC
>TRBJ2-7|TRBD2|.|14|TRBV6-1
CASSVGLEGVEQYF
TGTGCCAGCAGTGTGGGACTAGAGGGAGTCGAGCAGTACTTC
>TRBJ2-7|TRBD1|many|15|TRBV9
CASSVAGTGVDEQYF
TGTGCCAGCAGCGTAGCCGGGACAGGGGTAGACGAGCAGTACTTC
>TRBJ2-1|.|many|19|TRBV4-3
CASSQSRSIPPGAFNEQFF
TGCGCCAGCAGCCAGTCTCGGTCCATACCCCCGGGGGCCTTCAATGAGCAGTTCTTC
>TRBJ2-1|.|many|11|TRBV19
CASSIGREQFF
TGTGCCAGTAGTATCGGGCGCGAGCAGTTCTTC
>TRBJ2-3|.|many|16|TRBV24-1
CATSGTRDGNTDTQYF
TGTGCCACCAGTGGCACGAGGGACGGAAACACAGATACGCAGTATTTT
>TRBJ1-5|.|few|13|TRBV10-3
CAIQGDISQPQHF
TGTGCCATCCAAGGGGACATCAGTCAGCCCCAGCATTTT
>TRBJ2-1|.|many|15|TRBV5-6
CASSFRLAPYNEQFF
TGTGCCAGCAGCTTTCGGCTAGCCCCCTACAATGAGCAGTTCTTC
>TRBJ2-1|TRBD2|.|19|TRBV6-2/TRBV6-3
CASSYKTSGGLILWNEQFF
TGTGCCAGCAGTTACAAGACTAGCGGGGGCCTAATTCTTTGGAATGAGCAGTTCTTC
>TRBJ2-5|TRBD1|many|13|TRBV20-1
CSAKGTGDETQYF
TGCAGTGCTAAAGGGACAGGGGACGAGACCCAGTACTTC
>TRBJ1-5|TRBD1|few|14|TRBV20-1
CSATQGVFNQPQHF
TGCAGTGCAACACAGGGGGTTTTCAATCAGCCCCAGCATTTT
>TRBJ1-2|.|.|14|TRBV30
CAWSVQMGIYGYTF
TGTGCCTGGAGTGTACAGATGGGGATCTATGGCTACACCTTC
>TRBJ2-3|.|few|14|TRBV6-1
CAIRDRGTSDTQYF
TGTGCCATTCGGGACCGAGGGACTTCGGATACGCAGTATTTT
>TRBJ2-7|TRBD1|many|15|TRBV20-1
CSARDLRGSSYEQYF
TGCAGTGCTAGAGATCTCAGGGGGAGCTCCTACGAGCAGTACTTC
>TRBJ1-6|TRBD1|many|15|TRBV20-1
CSASLTGGHNSPLHF
TGCAGTGCTAGCCTTACAGGGGGTCATAATTCACCCCTCCACTTT
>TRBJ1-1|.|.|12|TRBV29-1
CSVMGGPTEAFF
TGCAGCGTCATGGGGGGCCCCACTGAAGCTTTCTTT
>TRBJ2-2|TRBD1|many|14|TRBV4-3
CASSPGQGGGELFF
TGCGCCAGCAGCCCCGGACAGGGAGGCGGGGAGCTGTTTTTT
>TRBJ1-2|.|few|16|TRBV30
CAWSSQTPIANYGYTF
TGTGCCTGGAGTTCCCAGACACCGATTGCTAACTATGGCTACACCTTC
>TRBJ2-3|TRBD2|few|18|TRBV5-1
CASSLKGTSSWGTDTQYF
TGCGCCAGCAGCTTAAAGGGGACTAGCAGTTGGGGCACAGATACGCAGTATTTT
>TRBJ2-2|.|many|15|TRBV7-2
CASSTPLAGIGELFF
TGTGCCAGCAGCACACCGTTGGCGGGGATCGGGGAGCTGTTTTTT
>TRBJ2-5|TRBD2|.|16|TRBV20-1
CSARDPGTTGQETQYF
TGCAGTGCTAGAGATCCCGGGACTACAGGTCAAGAGACCCAGTACTTC
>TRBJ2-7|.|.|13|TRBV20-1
CSAPGSGAYEQYF
TGCAGTGCCCCAGGGAGCGGAGCGTACGAGCAGTACTTC
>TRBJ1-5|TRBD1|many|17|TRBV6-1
CASSEYGRQGDNQPQHF
TGTGCCAGCAGTGAATATGGGAGGCAGGGGGACAATCAGCCCCAGCATTTT
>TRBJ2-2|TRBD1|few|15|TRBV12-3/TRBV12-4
CASSPQTGGTGELFF
TGTGCCAGCAGTCCCCAGACAGGGGGCACCGGGGAGCTGTTTTTT
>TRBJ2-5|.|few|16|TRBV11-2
CASSLMEMRYQETQYF
TGTGCCAGCAGCTTAATGGAGATGCGGTACCAAGAGACCCAGTACTTC
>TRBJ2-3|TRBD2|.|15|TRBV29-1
CSVGRLAGGTDTQYF
TGCAGCGTTGGCCGACTAGCGGGAGGCACAGATACGCAGTATTTT
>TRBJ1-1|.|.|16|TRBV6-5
CASSYSVRRLNTEAFF
TGTGCCAGCAGTTACTCTGTTCGACGGTTGAACACTGAAGCTTTCTTT